This entry is about one T cell receptor (beta chain). This sample was included in a study of blood T cell repertoires in COVID-19. The CDR3 sequence is 13 residues long. The V end was cut by 8 bases, the J end by 6 bases, with 14 bases between. CDR1 and CDR2 from the germline V gene are GTSNPN and SVGIG (reference sequence). Data came from immunoSEQ multiplex PCR; TCRdb stores just in-frame clones and leaves some out. The table lists about 150,000 clones, 75% to 90% of them singletons. The source is a man between 65 and 79 years old who had been exposed to COVID-19. V and J are TRBV30 and TRBJ1-6; D may be TRBD1 (6 bases). Sequencing was performed on PBMCs or T cells enriched from blood (not recorded which). This CDR3 reads CAGLLQGNSPLHF. The CDR3, as DNA: TGTGCCGGGTTACTACAGGGTAATTCACCCCTCCACTTT.